The clone carrying this T cell receptor beta chain was observed many times. Among the patients, aged 18 to 65, hyperthyroidism was newly diagnosed and had lasted under 2 months. This record comes from a study of T cells in Graves' hyperthyroidism and ophthalmopathy. Amplified TCR beta CDR3 regions derived from RNA transcripts. Carried out on the TCR CDR3, a first-round RT-PCR used the HTBI primer set. One entry per CDR3 protein, called by TCRdb with MiXCR from the multiplex PCR reads. The sample holds about 560,000 distinct CDR3 sequences, over 15% seen once. Trimming stripped 1 base from V and 2 bases from J, with 8 bases between. The CDR3 covers 13 residues. From germline, CDR1 is DFQATT and CDR2 SNEGSKA (reference sequence).

The sample taken for sequencing was blood. The clonotype was recovered from a woman aged 18 to 35 with Graves' hyperthyroidism. The chain employs TRBV20-1 and TRBJ1-2; D not resolved. In DNA form, the CDR3 reads TGCAGTGCTAGAGTCTACAGAAACTATGGCTACACCTTC. Protein sequence: CSARVYRNYGYTF.